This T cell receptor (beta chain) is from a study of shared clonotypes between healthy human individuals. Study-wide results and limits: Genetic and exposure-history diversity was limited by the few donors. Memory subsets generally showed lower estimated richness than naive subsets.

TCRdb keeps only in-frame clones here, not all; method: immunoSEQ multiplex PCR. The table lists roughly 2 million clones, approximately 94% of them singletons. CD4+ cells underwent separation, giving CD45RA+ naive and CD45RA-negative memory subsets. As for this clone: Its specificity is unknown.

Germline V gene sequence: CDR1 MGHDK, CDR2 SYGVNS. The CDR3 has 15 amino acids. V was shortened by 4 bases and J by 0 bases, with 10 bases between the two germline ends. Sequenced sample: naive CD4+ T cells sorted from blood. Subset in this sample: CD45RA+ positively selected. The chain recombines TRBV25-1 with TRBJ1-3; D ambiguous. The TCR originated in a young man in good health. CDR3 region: CASSVKLGSGNTIYF. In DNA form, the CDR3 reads TGTGCCAGCAGTGTCAAACTGGGCTCTGGAAACACCATATATTTT.